This T cell receptor (beta chain) was captured in a study of regulatory T cells in long-lasting Graves disease. Study outcomes and limitations: Results may be inaccurate due to the small sample size.

Sequencing libraries for TCR beta were prepared with iRepertoire HTBI primers and Arm-PCR of CDR3 regions. TCRdb re-derived calls from the multiplex PCR reads in MiXCR, one entry per CDR3 protein. The sample includes roughly 440,000 distinct CDR3 sequences, about 17% of them seen just once. This clonotype came up a few times. Its specificity is unknown. Time point meaning: newly diagnosed GD, antithyroid drugs for less than 3 months. Preparation of the TCR library used RNA extracted from PBMCs. This CDR3 comprises 15 residues. Germline V gene lookup returns CDR1 SGHAT and CDR2 FQNNGV. V lost 2 bases to trimming and J lost 5 bases, with 14 bases between them. In addition, the sample was reused for a study of T cells in Graves' hyperthyroidism and ophthalmopathy. That source adds: First-round RT-PCR of the TCR CDR3 relied on the HTBI primer set. From stable hyperthyroidism, ophthalmopathy was set apart by a 13 V-J model.

This sequence joins TRBV11-2 and TRBJ2-3, with D perhaps matching TRBD2 (6 bases). The source is a woman aged 18-30 years with Graves disease. The specimen comprised peripheral blood mononuclear cells (PBMCs), sampled at new diagnosis, from a patient treated with antithyroid drugs. The CDR3 loop reads CASSLRGGVGDTQYF. The CDR3 nucleotides are TGTGCCAGCAGCTTACGGGGCGGGGTAGGAGATACGCAGTATTTT.